These 15 T cell receptor beta chains came from one sample sequenced in a study of early T cells in non-severe SARS-CoV-2 infection. TCRdb fed the 5' RACE reads into MiXCR, producing one record per CDR3 protein. This table holds tens of thousands of distinct CDR3 sequences, about 5.8% found once. The sequenced sample consisted of whole blood. These receptor sequences come from an adult who was a healthcare worker with PCR-confirmed SARS-CoV-2 infection or an uninfected control (not recorded which).

This clonotype was seen at least ten times. Here the CDR3 reads CASSLRGASYNEQFF. The CDR3, as DNA: TGTGCCAGCAGCTTACGGGGGGCGTCCTACAATGAGCAGTTCTTC. The chain recombines TRBV7-6 with TRBJ2-1; TRBD2 is a possible D gene (7 bases). The germline V and J ends were trimmed by 2 bases and 1 base, with 9 bases remaining between them. This CDR3 has 15 residues. Germline V gene data show CDR1 as SGHVS and CDR2 as FNYEAQ.

This clonotype was found many times. J is TRBJ2-7 and V is TRBV11-3; maybe TRBD2 (6 bases). The CDR3 runs 15 residues. Between the trimmed V and J ends, which lost 0 bases and 6 bases, there was a span of 15 bases. CDR1 and CDR2 (germline): SGHNT, YENEEA. The CDR3 DNA reads as TGTGCCAGCAGCTTAGAATCAACGCGGGGCCGCGAGCAGTACTTC. Its protein product is CASSLESTRGREQYF.

This clonotype was detected many times. The chain has TRBV7-2 and TRBJ1-5; a weak D match, TRBD1 (5 bases). The V gene lost 1 base and the J gene lost 9 bases, with 16 bases spanning the gap. Germline loops: CDR1 SGHTA, CDR2 FQGNSA. This CDR3 comprises 15 residues. The CDR3 here is CASSLVGTSSSPQHF. The CDR3 DNA is TGTGCCAGCAGCTTAGTTGGGACCTCGTCGTCGCCCCAGCATTTT.

There are many counts of this clonotype. The rearrangement joins TRBV5-1 to TRBJ2-7; the D gene is possibly TRBD1 (5 bases). There are 13 residues in the CDR3. Germline CDR1 reads SGHRS; CDR2 reads YFSETQ. V gave up 4 bases and J gave up 4 bases, with 12 bases separating them. CDR3 loop: CASSRGDNYEQYF. CDR3 DNA: TGCGCCAGCAGCAGGGGCGATAATTACGAGCAGTACTTC.

This clonotype was detected many times. Given the absence of the conserved phenylalanine or tryptophan at the CDR3 end, a read error is likely. This chain connects TRBV5-4 to TRBJ2-3, with 11 bases fitting TRBD1. Germline CDR1 and CDR2: SGHNT and YYREEE (reference sequence). Germline trimming cut 4 bases from V and 4 bases from J; bases unmatched to any gene: 17. CDR3 length equals 19 residues. The CDR3 is CASSPGQGVRGPGPDTQYC. The CDR3 region has the DNA TGTGCCAGCAGCCCGGGACAGGGGGTAAGAGGGCCGGGCCCAGATACGCAGTATTGT.

This clonotype has ten or more counts. The rearrangement links TRBV7-8 to TRBJ2-2; D unresolved. The CDR3 consists of 16 residues. CDR1 and CDR2 (germline): SGHVS, FQNEAQ. V lost 7 bases, J lost 4 bases, and 19 bases lay in between. The chain's CDR3 is CASIPSLRASTGELFF. The CDR3 bases are TGTGCCAGCATCCCCTCTTTAAGGGCCAGCACCGGGGAGCTGTTTTTT. Based on the CDR3 plus reference TRBV7-8 and TRBJ2-2, the full variable domain is GAGVSQSPRYKVAKRGQDVALRCDPISGHVSLFWYQQALGQGPEFLTYFQNEAQLDKSGLPSDRFFAERPEGSVSTLKIQRTQQEDSAVYLCASIPSLRASTGELFFGEGSRLTVL.

V gene TRBV4-1 combines with J gene TRBJ1-2, with 7 bases lining up with TRBD1. Germline CDR1 MGHRA, CDR2 YSYEKL. Unmatched junction bases numbered 8, after V lost 0 bases and J lost 4 bases. The CDR3 runs to 16 residues. This chain's CDR3 is CASSQERTGSPYGYTF. CDR3 coding DNA: TGCGCCAGCAGCCAAGAGAGGACAGGCTCTCCCTATGGCTACACCTTC.

This clonotype has ten or more counts. The chain joins TRBV4-2 to TRBJ2-7; D is possibly TRBD2 (5 bases). This CDR3 comprises 16 residues. Trimming left V 0 bases short and J 6 bases short, with 18 bases between. Germline V lookup: CDR1 LGHNA, CDR2 YNFKEQ. The CDR3 region is CASSQDVLGSSTEQYF. The CDR3 coding sequence is TGTGCCAGCAGCCAAGACGTACTAGGCTCCTCGACCGAGCAGTACTTC.

This clonotype has at least ten counts. The V gene is TRBV7-9, the J gene TRBJ2-5; TRBD2 might be the D (5 bases). The CDR3 sequence is 14 residues long. V dropped 5 bases and J dropped 5 bases, with 15 bases sitting between them. In germline, CDR1 is SEHNR, CDR2 FQNEAQ (reference sequence). CDR3 sequence: CASSTPSSSETQYF. CDR3 nucleotides: TGTGCCAGCAGCACGCCCTCTAGCTCGGAGACCCAGTACTTC.

The sample holds many counts of this clonotype. V is TRBV6-6 and J is TRBJ1-1; tentative D call: TRBD1 (5 bases). The CDR3 loop spans 14 amino acids. V was shortened by 10 bases and J by 3 bases, with 18 bases between the two germline ends. Looked up from germline, CDR1 is MNHNY and CDR2 is SVGAGI (reference sequence). The CDR3 DNA is TGTGCCACGGGGGGGATTGGAATCGACACTGAAGCTTTCTTT. Its protein is CATGGIGIDTEAFF.

This clonotype was seen many times. The chain carries TRBV28 and TRBJ1-1; D is ambiguous. This CDR3 is 14 amino acids long. Germline CDR1 and CDR2: MDHEN and SYDVKM. With 5 bases removed from V and 4 bases from J, the gap between germline ends came to 14 bases. In nucleotides, the CDR3 is TGTGCCAGCAGTCCCCTTTGGGGAGGCACTGAAGCTTTCTTT. Its protein is CASSPLWGGTEAFF.

This chain links TRBV5-5 with TRBJ1-3; D remains ambiguous. Germline loops: CDR1 SGHKS, CDR2 YYEKEE (reference sequence). Trimming stripped 6 bases from V and 0 bases from J, with 13 bases between. The CDR3 sequence is 15 residues long. The CDR3 loop reads CASTVGIYSGNTIYF. The CDR3 DNA is TGTGCCAGCACCGTGGGGATTTACTCTGGAAACACCATATATTTT.

This clonotype has at least ten counts. The chain combines TRBV2 with TRBJ2-1; a weak D match, TRBD2 (5 bases). Trimming pared 5 bases from V and 5 bases from J, leaving 13 bases between. CDR1 is SNHLY, CDR2 FYNNEI, per germline. The CDR3 is 14 amino acids. The CDR3 protein is CASSPFRGHNEQFF. As DNA, the CDR3 is TGTGCCAGCAGTCCGTTTAGAGGGCACAATGAGCAGTTCTTC.

This clonotype occurred many times. V usage is TRBV5-6 and J usage is TRBJ2-2; D is ambiguous. Germline CDR1 reads SGHDT; CDR2 reads YYEEEE. The CDR3 is 15 residues long. The V gene lost 1 base and the J gene lost 1 base, with 8 bases spanning the gap. CDR3 amino acids: CASSLSRLNTGELFF. In DNA, the CDR3 is TGTGCCAGCAGCTTGTCCCGTCTGAACACCGGGGAGCTGTTTTTT.

This clonotype was observed at least ten times. V gene TRBV27 combines with J gene TRBJ2-7, with 7 bases lining up with TRBD1. CDR3 length: 13 residues. Per germline, CDR1 MNHEY and CDR2 SMNVEV (reference sequence). The V segment lost 6 bases and the J segment 3 bases; nucleotides outside the gene matches: 5. The CDR3 loop reads CASRRDSFYEQYF. Here the CDR3 DNA reads TGTGCCAGCAGAAGGGACAGTTTCTACGAGCAGTACTTC.